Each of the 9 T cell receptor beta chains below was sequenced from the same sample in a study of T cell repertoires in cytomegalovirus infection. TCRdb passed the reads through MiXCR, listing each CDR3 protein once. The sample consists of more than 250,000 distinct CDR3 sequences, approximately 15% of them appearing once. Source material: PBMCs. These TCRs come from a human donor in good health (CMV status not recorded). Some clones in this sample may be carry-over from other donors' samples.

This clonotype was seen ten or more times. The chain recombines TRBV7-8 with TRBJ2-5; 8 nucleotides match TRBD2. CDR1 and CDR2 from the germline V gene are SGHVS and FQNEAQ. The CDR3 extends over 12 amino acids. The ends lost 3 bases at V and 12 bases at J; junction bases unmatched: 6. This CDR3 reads CASSFPSTSEYF. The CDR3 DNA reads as TGTGCCAGCAGCTTTCCCTCGACTAGCGAGTACTTC.

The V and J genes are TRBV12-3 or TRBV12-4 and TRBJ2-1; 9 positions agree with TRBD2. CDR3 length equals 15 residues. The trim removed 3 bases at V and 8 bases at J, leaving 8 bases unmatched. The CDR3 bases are TGTGCCAGCAGTTTTGGGGGGCGGGGGGGCGATGAGCAGTTCTTC. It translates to CASSFGGRGGDEQFF.

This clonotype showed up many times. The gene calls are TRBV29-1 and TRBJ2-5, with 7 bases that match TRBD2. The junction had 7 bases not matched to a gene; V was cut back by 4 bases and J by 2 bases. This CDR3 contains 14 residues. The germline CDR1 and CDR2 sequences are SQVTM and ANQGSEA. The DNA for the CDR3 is TGCAGCGTTGGAGGAACTAGCGTTCAAGAGACCCAGTACTTC. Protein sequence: CSVGGTSVQETQYF.

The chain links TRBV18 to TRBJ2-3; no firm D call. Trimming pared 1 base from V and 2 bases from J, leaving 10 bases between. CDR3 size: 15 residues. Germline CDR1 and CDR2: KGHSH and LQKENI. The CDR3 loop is CASSPLAVPTDTQYF. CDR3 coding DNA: TGTGCCAGCTCACCACTAGCTGTCCCCACAGATACGCAGTATTTT. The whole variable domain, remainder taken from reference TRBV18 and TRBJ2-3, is NAGVMQNPRHLVRRRGQEARLRCSPMKGHSHVYWYRQLPEEGLKFMVYLQKENIIDESGMPKERFSAEFPKEGPSILRIQQVVRGDSAAYFCASSPLAVPTDTQYFGPGTRLTVL.

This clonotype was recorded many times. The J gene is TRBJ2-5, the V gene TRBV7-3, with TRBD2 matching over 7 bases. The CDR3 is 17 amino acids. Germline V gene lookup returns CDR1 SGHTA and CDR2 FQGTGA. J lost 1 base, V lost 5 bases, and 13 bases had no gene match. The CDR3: CASSRDAISSGQETQYF. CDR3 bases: TGTGCCAGCAGCCGAGACGCTATCTCTAGCGGCCAAGAGACCCAGTACTTC.

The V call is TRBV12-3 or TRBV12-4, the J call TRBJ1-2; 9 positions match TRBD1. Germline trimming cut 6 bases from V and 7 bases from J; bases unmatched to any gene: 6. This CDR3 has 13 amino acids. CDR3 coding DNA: TGTGCCAGCAGCTCGGGGACAGGGAGTGGCTACACCTTC. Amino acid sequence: CASSSGTGSGYTF.

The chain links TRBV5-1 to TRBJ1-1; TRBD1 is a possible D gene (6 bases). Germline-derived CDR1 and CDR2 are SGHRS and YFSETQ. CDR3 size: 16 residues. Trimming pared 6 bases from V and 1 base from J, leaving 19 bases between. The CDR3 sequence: CASKGDTGGGNTEAFF. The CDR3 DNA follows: TGCGCCAGCAAGGGGGACACCGGAGGGGGGAACACTGAAGCTTTCTTT.

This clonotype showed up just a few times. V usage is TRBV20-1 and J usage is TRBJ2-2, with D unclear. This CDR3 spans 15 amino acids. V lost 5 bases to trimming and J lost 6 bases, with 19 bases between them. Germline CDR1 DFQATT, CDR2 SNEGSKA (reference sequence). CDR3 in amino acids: CSADHGESKAGELFF. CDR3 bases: TGCAGTGCTGATCATGGAGAGTCTAAGGCCGGGGAGCTGTTTTTT.

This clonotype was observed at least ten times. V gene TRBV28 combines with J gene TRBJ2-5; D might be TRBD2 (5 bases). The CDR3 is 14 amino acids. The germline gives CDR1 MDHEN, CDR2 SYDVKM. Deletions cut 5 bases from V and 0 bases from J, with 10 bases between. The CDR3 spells CASSPREYQETQYF. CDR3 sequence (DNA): TGTGCCAGCAGTCCCCGGGAATACCAAGAGACCCAGTACTTC.